What follows are 13 T cell receptor beta chains derived from one specimen sequenced in a study of identical twins. TCRdb called the 5' RACE reads again in MiXCR, with one record for every CDR3 protein. The sample yields about 240,000 distinct CDR3 sequences, roughly a tenth seen once. Sequencing was done on a sample of memory T cells sorted from blood. The receptors were sampled from a man over 45 in good health.

This clonotype has a count of ten or more. The genes are TRBV10-3 and TRBJ2-1; 13 bases map to TRBD2. The CDR3 sequence is 18 residues long. Germline CDR1 is ENHRY and CDR2 is SYGVKD. The J segment lost 5 bases and the V segment lost 3 bases, leaving 10 bases of the junction unmatched. CDR3 region: CAISELAGGQRWNNEQFF. The DNA for the CDR3 is TGTGCCATCAGTGAACTAGCGGGAGGGCAGCGATGGAACAATGAGCAGTTCTTC.

The chain joins TRBV20-1 to TRBJ2-7, with 9 bases fitting TRBD2. The J segment lost 3 bases and the V segment lost 3 bases, leaving 6 bases of the junction unmatched. There are 14 residues in the CDR3. Looked up from germline, CDR1 is DFQATT and CDR2 is SNEGSKA (reference sequence). The CDR3 protein is CSASDSGRSYEQYF. The CDR3 region has the DNA TGCAGTGCTAGTGATAGCGGGAGAAGCTACGAGCAGTACTTC.

This chain links TRBV10-3 with TRBJ2-3, with D perhaps TRBD1 (5 bases). V was clipped by 5 bases and J by 0 bases, with 12 bases between them. Germline CDR1 is ENHRY and CDR2 is SYGVKD. The CDR3 runs 15 residues. The CDR3 sequence is CAISRSTVSTDTQYF. CDR3 DNA sequence: TGTGCCATCAGTCGATCGACAGTAAGCACAGATACGCAGTATTTT.

This clonotype has ten or more counts. CDR3: CASSLGAAETQYF. CDR3 in DNA: TGTGCCAGCAGTTTAGGGGCGGCTGAGACCCAGTACTTC. The V and J genes are TRBV12-3 or TRBV12-4 and TRBJ2-5, with D unresolved. This CDR3 has 13 amino acids. The ends were cut back, 1 base at V and 5 bases at J, with 8 bases in the middle.

This clonotype has more than one count but fewer than ten. This chain uses TRBV7-2 with TRBJ1-1; TRBD1 aligns across 7 bases. The V gene's germline CDR1 is SGHTA and CDR2 FQGNSA. The trim removed 5 bases at V and 1 base at J, leaving 10 bases unmatched. The CDR3 spans 16 residues. CDR3 in amino acids: CASSPTGAGKNTEAFF. The CDR3 bases are TGTGCCAGCAGCCCAACAGGGGCGGGAAAGAACACTGAAGCTTTCTTT.

This clonotype was detected many times. This chain uses TRBV5-1 with TRBJ1-2; D unclear. From germline, CDR1 is SGHRS and CDR2 YFSETQ. Deletions cut 3 bases from V and 0 bases from J, with 9 bases between. This CDR3 contains 14 residues. Here the CDR3 DNA reads TGCGCCAGCAGCTCCTCTACAGCTAACTATGGCTACACCTTC. The encoded protein is CASSSSTANYGYTF.

This clonotype has a count of ten or more. The rearrangement joins TRBV18 to TRBJ2-1; TRBD2 might be the D (6 bases). Germline values: CDR1 KGHSH, CDR2 LQKENI. This CDR3 is 16 amino acids long. V lost 3 bases to trimming and J lost 3 bases, with 15 bases between them. In DNA form, the CDR3 reads TGTGCCAGCTCACCCCCCGGGGTAGCGGACTACAATGAGCAGTTCTTC. Translated: CASSPPGVADYNEQFF.

There are many counts of this clonotype. The chain combines TRBV14 with TRBJ2-7; D perhaps matches TRBD2 (6 bases). Germline lookup yields CDR1 SGHDN and CDR2 FVKESK. The CDR3 has 15 residues. V lost 2 bases and J lost 7, with 18 bases in between. The CDR3 reads CASSQLGGGTREQYF. The CDR3 nucleotides are TGTGCCAGCAGCCAACTTGGTGGGGGGACGCGGGAGCAGTACTTC. Looking up the rest from reference TRBV14 and TRBJ2-7 gives the full variable domain: EAGVTQFPSHSVIEKGQTVTLRCDPISGHDNLYWYRRVMGKEIKFLLHFVKESKQDESGMPNNRFLAERTGGTYSTLKVQPAELEDSGVYFCASSQLGGGTREQYFGPGTRLTVT.

This clonotype came up a few times. The chain joins TRBV7-6 to TRBJ2-1, with D tentatively TRBD2 (6 bases). Germline V lookup: CDR1 SGHVS, CDR2 FNYEAQ. V shed 1 base and J shed 4 bases, with 11 bases lying between them. There are 15 residues in the CDR3. In DNA form, the CDR3 reads TGTGCCAGCAGCTTAGTTGCGGGAAGGTACAATGAGCAGTTCTTC. As protein: CASSLVAGRYNEQFF.

The V call is TRBV18, the J call TRBJ1-3; D perhaps matches TRBD1 (5 bases). V was pared by 6 bases and J by 0 bases, with 21 bases between. The germline V gene has CDR1 KGHSH and CDR2 LQKENI. This CDR3 contains 18 residues. The CDR3, as DNA: TGTGCCAGCTCCCAACTAATGCCGGGGGGACTCTCTGGAAACACCATATATTTT. Protein sequence: CASSQLMPGGLSGNTIYF.

This clonotype has just a few counts. The chain employs TRBV12-5 and TRBJ2-5; the D is unclear. The germline CDR1 and CDR2 sequences are LGHNT and FRNRAP. This CDR3 has 12 residues. The V end was cut by 7 bases, the J end by 5 bases, with 11 bases between. The chain's CDR3 is CASAPDRETQYF. The DNA of the CDR3 is TGTGCTAGTGCCCCAGATCGGGAGACCCAGTACTTC. The full variable domain, rest sourced from reference TRBV12-5 and TRBJ2-5, is DARVTQTPRHKVTEMGQEVTMRCQPILGHNTVFWYRQTMMQGLELLAYFRNRAPLDDSGMPKDRFSAEMPDATLATLKIQPSEPRDSAVYFCASAPDRETQYFGPGTRLLVL.

This clonotype was seen many times. The CDR3 bases are TGCAGTGCTGATCGATGGCCTAAAAACATTCAGTACTTC. Its translation: CSADRWPKNIQYF. This sequence joins TRBV20-1 and TRBJ2-4; D is unresolved. CDR3 length: 13 amino acids. V was shortened by 5 bases and J by 4 bases, with 12 bases between the two germline ends. From germline, CDR1 is DFQATT and CDR2 SNEGSKA (reference sequence).

The rearrangement links TRBV15 to TRBJ2-1, with 8 bases matching TRBD1. Germline V gives CDR1 LNHNV, CDR2 YYDKDF (reference sequence). Trimming removed 1 base from V and 7 bases from J; junction bases left unmatched: 6. The CDR3 is 15 amino acids. CDR3 amino acids: CATSRGTGHGNEQFF. The CDR3 DNA reads as TGTGCCACCAGCAGAGGGACAGGGCATGGGAATGAGCAGTTCTTC.